The 26 T cell receptor beta chains reported below all come from one sample, sequenced in a study of control samples from healthy donors and cancer patients. The table came from immunoSEQ multiplex PCR; TCRdb's copy has only in-frame clones and leaves some out. The table has fewer than 70,000 clones, around 95% seen once. Material: blood. These TCRs come from a man under 40 in good health.

Here the CDR3 reads CASSQVDGRNQPQHF. Here the CDR3 DNA reads TGTGCCAGCAGCCAAGTCGACGGCCGAAATCAGCCCCAGCATTTT. The chain joins TRBV4-2 to TRBJ1-5; D is ambiguous. V was clipped by 1 base and J by 4 bases, with 11 bases between them. Germline V gene data show CDR1 as LGHNA and CDR2 as YNFKEQ. The CDR3 extends over 15 amino acids.

This chain links TRBV7-6 with TRBJ1-1; 9 bases align to TRBD1. The V gene's germline CDR1 is SGHVS and CDR2 FNYEAQ. V lost 5 bases and J lost 1; bases outside the gene matches: 5. CDR3 length: 15 amino acids. In nucleotides, the CDR3 is TGTGCCAGCAGCGAAGGGACAGGGCAGAACACTGAAGCTTTCTTT. The encoded protein is CASSEGTGQNTEAFF.

J is TRBJ1-1 and V is TRBV6-1; tentative D call: TRBD1 (6 bases). Germline V gives CDR1 MNHNS, CDR2 SASEGT. Trimming shortened V by 2 bases and J by 5 bases, and 9 bases separated the two germline ends. This CDR3 has 13 amino acids. In DNA, the CDR3 is TGTGCCAGCAGTGAACAGGGGCGGACTGAAGCTTTCTTT. Translating it yields CASSEQGRTEAFF.

This clone was detected once. The V gene is TRBV6-6, the J gene TRBJ2-7, with D unclear. The germline gives CDR1 MNHNY, CDR2 SVGAGI (reference sequence). This CDR3 region has 15 residues. The germline V and J ends were trimmed by 6 bases and 1 base, with 16 bases remaining between them. The DNA for the CDR3 is TGTGCCAGCAGACCCTTTGGGGAAGGTTCCTACGAGCAGTACTTC. Protein product: CASRPFGEGSYEQYF.

The chain uses TRBV5-1 and TRBJ1-2; 9 nucleotides agree with TRBD1. V was pared by 2 bases and J by 6 bases, with 5 bases of the junction left unmatched. Looked up from germline, CDR1 is SGHRS and CDR2 is YFSETQ. The CDR3 totals 14 residues. The CDR3 loop reads CASSFRDRVDGYTF. The DNA for the CDR3 is TGCGCCAGCAGCTTCCGGGACAGGGTTGATGGCTACACCTTC.

V usage is TRBV27 and J usage is TRBJ1-4; 8 bases line up with TRBD1. Germline values: CDR1 MNHEY, CDR2 SMNVEV (reference sequence). V shed 3 bases, J shed 3 bases, and the junction held 6 bases outside the gene matches. This CDR3 is 16 amino acids long. The CDR3 sequence is CASSFDRGGANEKLFF. In nucleotides, the CDR3 is TGTGCCAGCAGTTTTGACAGGGGAGGGGCTAATGAAAAACTGTTTTTT. Full variable domain (rest looked up from reference TRBV27 and TRBJ1-4): EAQVTQNPRYLITVTGKKLTVTCSQNMNHEYMSWYRQDPGLGLRQIYYSMNVEVTDKGDVPEGYKVSRKEKRNFPLILESPSPNQTSLYFCASSFDRGGANEKLFFGSGTQLSVL.

The J gene is TRBJ1-1, the V gene TRBV6-2 or TRBV6-3; D ambiguous. Trimming took 1 base from V and 0 from J, leaving 0 bases between them. Per the germline V gene, CDR1 is MNHEY and CDR2 is SVGEGT. The CDR3 length is 12 residues. CDR3 sequence reads: CASSYLNTEAFF. As DNA, the CDR3 is TGTGCCAGCAGTTACTTGAACACTGAAGCTTTCTTT.

This sequence joins TRBV10-3 and TRBJ2-3, with 8 bases lining up with TRBD1. After removal of 8 bases from V and 6 bases from J, the junction contained 7 bases not matched to a gene. The CDR3 runs to 13 residues. CDR1 is ENHRY and CDR2 is SYGVKD in the germline V gene. This chain's CDR3 is CAIGQGDTDTQYF. The DNA for the CDR3 is TGTGCCATCGGACAGGGAGATACGGATACGCAGTATTTT.

This chain connects TRBV3-1 (or the pseudogene TRBV3-2) to TRBJ2-2; 13 nucleotides match TRBD2. V was pared by 5 bases and J by 4 bases, with 10 bases of the junction left unmatched. CDR3 length: 18 residues. The germline gives CDR1 LGHDT, CDR2 YNNKEL (reference sequence). CDR3 DNA: TGTGCCAGCAGCGCACGGACTAGCGGGGGAATTAGCACCGGGGAGCTGTTTTTT. It translates to CASSARTSGGISTGELFF.

The rearrangement links TRBV5-1 to TRBJ2-1, with 9 nucleotides matching TRBD2. Germline V lookup: CDR1 SGHRS, CDR2 YFSETQ. J was trimmed by 0 bases and V by 6 bases; bases with no gene match: 4. CDR3 length: 15 residues. The DNA for the CDR3 is TGCGCCAGCACTGGTAGCGGGAGCTCCTACAATGAGCAGTTCTTC. Its translation is CASTGSGSSYNEQFF.

V usage is TRBV6-1 and J usage is TRBJ2-1; TRBD1 matches 8 bases. CDR3 length equals 15 residues. The J segment lost 4 bases and the V segment lost 1 base, leaving 3 bases of the junction unmatched. The V gene's germline CDR1 is MNHNS and CDR2 SASEGT. The CDR3 DNA is TGTGCCAGCAGTGAAGAAAGGACAGGGTACAATGAGCAGTTCTTC. This sequence encodes CASSEERTGYNEQFF.

The chain is built from TRBV5-1 and TRBJ2-3, with D perhaps assigned TRBD1 or TRBD2 (5 bases each). CDR3 length: 15 amino acids. Per the germline V gene, CDR1 is SGHRS and CDR2 is YFSETQ. V was cut by 4 bases and J by 2 bases, with 14 bases left in between. The CDR3 DNA follows: TGCGCCAGCAGCCCTTTCCGGGGCGACACAGATACGCAGTATTTT. Protein sequence: CASSPFRGDTDTQYF.

The genes are TRBV18 and TRBJ2-7, with 10 bases that match TRBD1. V was pared by 8 bases and J by 4 bases, with 17 bases of the junction left unmatched. Germline CDR1 and CDR2: KGHSH and LQKENI. This CDR3 is 17 amino acids long. The CDR3 region is CASARGAGDRGRYEQYF. CDR3 bases: TGTGCCAGCGCCCGGGGGGCCGGGGACAGGGGTAGGTACGAGCAGTACTTC.

The rearrangement links TRBV20-1 to TRBJ1-1; D not certain. Trimming removed 3 bases at V and 3 bases at J, with 11 bases between. Germline CDR1 and CDR2: DFQATT and SNEGSKA (reference sequence). This CDR3 contains 13 residues. The CDR3 DNA reads TGCAGTGCTAGTTCGGCACCCGACACTGAAGCTTTCTTT. Its protein is CSASSAPDTEAFF.

V is TRBV11-3 and J is TRBJ2-1; D is perhaps TRBD2 (7 bases). The CDR3 has 15 amino acids. V was cut by 5 bases and J by 3 bases, with 14 bases left in between. Per the germline V gene, CDR1 is SGHNT and CDR2 is YENEEA. CDR3 nucleotides: TGTGCCAGCAGCCCAGGGAGGGGGTACTACAATGAGCAGTTCTTC. Protein sequence: CASSPGRGYYNEQFF.

The V and J genes are TRBV30 and TRBJ2-1, with 7 bases lining up with TRBD1. Germline V gene sequence: CDR1 GTSNPN, CDR2 SVGIG (reference sequence). The V segment lost 5 bases and the J segment 3 bases; nucleotides outside the gene matches: 10. The CDR3 totals 15 residues. CDR3 residues: CAWGLLGTDYNEQFF. The CDR3 nucleotides are TGTGCCTGGGGTCTGCTAGGGACAGACTACAATGAGCAGTTCTTC.

This chain links TRBV7-3 with TRBJ2-2; perhaps TRBD1 as D (6 bases). Germline V gene sequence: CDR1 SGHTA, CDR2 FQGTGA. CDR3 length equals 18 residues. The V gene lost 0 bases and the J gene lost 4 bases, with 18 bases spanning the gap. CDR3 nucleotide sequence: TGTGCCAGCAGCTTAACCAAGGGGGATGCATTTGGCACCGGGGAGCTGTTTTTT. Protein: CASSLTKGDAFGTGELFF.

The chain recombines TRBV7-9 with TRBJ1-1; unclear D gene. V was pared by 6 bases and J by 8 bases, with 16 bases between. This CDR3 contains 13 residues. Per the germline V gene, CDR1 is SEHNR and CDR2 is FQNEAQ (reference sequence). The CDR3 DNA sequence: TGTGCCAGCAGGGTAGGTGGTGCGGACGAAGCTTTCTTT. Translation: CASRVGGADEAFF. The full variable domain, in which reference TRBV7-9 and TRBJ1-1 provide the parts outside the CDR3, is DTGVSQNPRHKITKRGQNVTFRCDPISEHNRLYWYRQTLGQGPEFLTYFQNEAQLEKSRLLSDRFSAERPKGSFSTLEIQRTEQGDSAMYLCASRVGGADEAFFGQGTRLTVV.

The V call is TRBV12-3 or TRBV12-4, the J call TRBJ2-7; D not certain. The V end lost 2 bases, the J end lost 2 bases, and 4 bases lay between the germline ends. The CDR3 has 12 residues. The CDR3 sequence is CASSLQAYEQYF. DNA for the CDR3: TGTGCCAGCAGTTTACAGGCCTACGAGCAGTACTTC.

This chain joins TRBV30 and TRBJ1-5; 8 nucleotides match TRBD1. J was trimmed by 3 bases and V by 1 base; bases with no gene match: 5. The CDR3 loop spans 15 amino acids. Germline V lookup: CDR1 GTSNPN, CDR2 SVGIG (reference sequence). CDR3 nucleotide sequence: TGTGCCTGGAGTGACGACAGGGGACTCAATCAGCCCCAGCATTTT. Encoded protein: CAWSDDRGLNQPQHF.

The chain recombines TRBV6-5 with TRBJ2-7; D unresolved. V dropped 2 bases and J dropped 2 bases, with 7 bases sitting between them. The CDR3 spans 13 residues. Germline values: CDR1 MNHEY, CDR2 SVGAGI. The DNA of the CDR3 is TGTGCCAGCAGTTACGATGATACCTACGAGCAGTACTTC. Translation gives CASSYDDTYEQYF.

The rearrangement links TRBV11-2 to TRBJ1-1; 8 bases align to TRBD1. V shed 4 bases, J shed 1 base, and the junction held 5 bases outside the gene matches. CDR3 length equals 15 residues. CDR1 is SGHAT, CDR2 FQNNGV, per germline. The CDR3 bases are TGTGCCAGCAGCTACGGACAGGGCCCGAACACTGAAGCTTTCTTT. It encodes CASSYGQGPNTEAFF.

V is TRBV10-3 and J is TRBJ2-7; D might be TRBD1 (6 bases). This CDR3 comprises 12 residues. Trimming took off 2 bases at V and 4 bases at J, with 6 bases between the two ends. Germline V gives CDR1 ENHRY, CDR2 SYGVKD. DNA of the CDR3: TGTGCCATCAGTGAGGACAGGTACGAGCAGTACTTC. As protein: CAISEDRYEQYF.

The rearrangement uses TRBV6-2 or TRBV6-3 and TRBJ2-1; 13 bases line up with TRBD2. The CDR3 contains 15 residues. Germline CDR1 MNHEY, CDR2 SVGEGT. V lost 6 bases to trimming and J lost 7 bases; unmatched junction nucleotides: 6. CDR3 sequence (DNA): TGTGCCAGCAGCCAACTAGCGGGGGGGTCAAATGAGCAGTTCTTC. It specifies CASSQLAGGSNEQFF.

A note on this clone: The junction does not match germline at one end; this may be a read error. The chain employs TRBV4-1 and TRBJ2-2; D assignment may be TRBD1 or TRBD2 (6 bases each). This CDR3 is built from 15 residues. Looked up from germline, CDR1 is MGHRA and CDR2 is YSYEKL. In nucleotides, the CDR3 is TGCGCCCGCAGCCACGGGTGGGGGGCGGCCGGGGAGCTGTTTTTT. Translating it yields CARSHGWGAAGELFF.

The gene calls are TRBV24-1 and TRBJ1-6; the D gene is possibly TRBD1 (5 bases). The CDR3 is made up of 17 amino acids. V lost 1 base and J 8 bases, leaving 17 bases between the germline ends. CDR1 is KGHDR, CDR2 SFDVKD, per germline. The CDR3 region is CATSDLGGTRSYSPLHF. The CDR3 nucleotides are TGTGCCACCAGTGATTTAGGCGGGACCAGGAGTTATTCACCCCTCCACTTT.